This T cell receptor (beta chain) is from a study of shared clonotypes between healthy human individuals. Study-level results: Though the depth was large, rarefaction showed that sorted-subset sequencing was incomplete.

Note on this clone: Its antigen is not known.

Using immunoSEQ multiplex PCR, the repertoire was profiled, and TCRdb retains in-frame clones only, with some absent. Of about 2,500,000 clones in the sample, roughly 92% are singletons; the top ten hold around 0.15%. V lost 4 bases to trimming and J lost 1 base, with 11 bases between them. Germline CDR1 SGHRS, CDR2 YFSETQ. The CDR3 totals 14 residues. The sequenced material came from naive CD4+ T cells sorted from blood. Documented subset: CD45RA+ positively selected. V usage is TRBV5-1 and J usage is TRBJ1-1, with D perhaps matching TRBD1 (6 bases). The sequence was collected from a man between 18 and 35 years old in good health. CDR3 nucleotide sequence: TGCGCCAGCAGCCAACCGACAGGGAACACTGAAGCTTTCTTT. Translating gives CASSQPTGNTEAFF.